This TCR beta chain was obtained from a study of human T cells and chemical hapten exposure. Turning to the study itself: The patient population, which was mostly female, had alopecia areata, totalis or universalis.

TCRdb reprocessed the RACE reads with MiXCR, giving one entry per CDR3 protein. This repertoire shows about 190,000 distinct CDR3 sequences, under 30% found once; its top ten account for approximately 2.3%. This clonotype was observed at least ten times. A read error may produce the germline difference seen at one junction end. Time point given: patch test 3, about 24 weeks after DPC sensitization. Treatment indicated: therapeutic diphenylcyclopropenone sensitization with weekly scalp DPC. Germline-derived CDR1 and CDR2 are SGHTA and FQGNSA. The CDR3 covers 13 residues. This sequence joins TRBV7-2 and TRBJ1-1; D unresolved. The material sequenced was whole blood, taken in connection with sensitization to the hapten diphenylcyclopropenone (DPC). The source is a middle-aged woman with alopecia areata. Some clones in this sample may be carry-over from other donors' samples. Here the CDR3 reads CASSSGRNTEAFF. CDR3 DNA sequence: TGCGCCAGCAGTTCCGGACGGAACACTGAAGCTTTCTTT.